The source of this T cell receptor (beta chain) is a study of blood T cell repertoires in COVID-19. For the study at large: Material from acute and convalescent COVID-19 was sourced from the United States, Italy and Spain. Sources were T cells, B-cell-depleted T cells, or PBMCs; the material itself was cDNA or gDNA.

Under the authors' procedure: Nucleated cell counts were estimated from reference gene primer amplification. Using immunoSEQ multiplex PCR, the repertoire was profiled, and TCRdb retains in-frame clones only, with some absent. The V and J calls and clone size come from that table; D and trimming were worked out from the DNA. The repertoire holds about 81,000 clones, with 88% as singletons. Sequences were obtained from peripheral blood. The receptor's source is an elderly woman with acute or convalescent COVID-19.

Here the CDR3 DNA reads TGTGCCTGGCTAGCGTACACAGATACGCAGTATTTT. Translated: CAWLAYTDTQYF. This rearrangement joins TRBV30 to TRBJ2-3, with D perhaps TRBD2 (6 bases). The CDR3 spans 12 residues. Trimming took off 5 bases at V and 2 bases at J, with 8 bases between the two ends. CDR1 and CDR2 from the germline V gene are GTSNPN and SVGIG (reference sequence).